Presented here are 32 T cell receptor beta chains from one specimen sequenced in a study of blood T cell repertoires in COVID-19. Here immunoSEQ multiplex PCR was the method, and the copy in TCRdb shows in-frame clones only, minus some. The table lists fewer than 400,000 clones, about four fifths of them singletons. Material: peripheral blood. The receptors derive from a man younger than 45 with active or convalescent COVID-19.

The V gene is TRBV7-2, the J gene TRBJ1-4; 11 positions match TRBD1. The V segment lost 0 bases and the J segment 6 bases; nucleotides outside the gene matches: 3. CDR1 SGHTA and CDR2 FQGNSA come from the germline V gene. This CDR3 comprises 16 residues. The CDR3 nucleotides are TGTGCCAGCAGCTTAGCGGGGGACAGGGGGTATGAAAAACTGTTTTTT. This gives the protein CASSLAGDRGYEKLFF.

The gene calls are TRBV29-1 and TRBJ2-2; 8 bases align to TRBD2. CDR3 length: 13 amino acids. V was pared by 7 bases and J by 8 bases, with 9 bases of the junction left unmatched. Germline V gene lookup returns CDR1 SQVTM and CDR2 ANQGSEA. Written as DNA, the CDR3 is TGCAGCGCCCGGACGGGGGGGATGGGGGAGCTGTTTTTT. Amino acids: CSARTGGMGELFF.

Written as DNA, the CDR3 is TGTGCCAGCAGCTCAGGGGTTAGCCCTTCCTACAATGAGCAGTTCTTC. It encodes CASSSGVSPSYNEQFF. The chain links TRBV7-9 to TRBJ2-1, with TRBD1 as a possible D gene (6 bases). Germline V CDR1 and CDR2: SEHNR, FQNEAQ (reference sequence). This CDR3 region has 16 residues. Trimming pared 4 bases from V and 1 base from J, leaving 14 bases between.

Here the CDR3 reads CASSPIGTGNYGYTF. CDR3 in DNA: TGCGCCAGCAGTCCTATTGGGACAGGGAACTATGGCTACACCTTC. V and J are TRBV23-1 and TRBJ1-2; 9 bases are shared with TRBD1. TRBV23-1 is given ORF status, its function remaining uncertain. The CDR3 is 15 amino acids. Trimming at V came to 4 bases and at J to 2 bases, leaving 5 bases not matched to a gene.

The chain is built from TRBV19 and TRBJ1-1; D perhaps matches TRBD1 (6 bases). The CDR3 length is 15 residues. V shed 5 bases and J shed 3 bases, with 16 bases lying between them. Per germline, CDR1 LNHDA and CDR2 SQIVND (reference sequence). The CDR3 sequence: CASSPWGGLDTEAFF. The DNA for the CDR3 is TGTGCCAGTAGTCCCTGGGGGGGGCTAGACACTGAAGCTTTCTTT.

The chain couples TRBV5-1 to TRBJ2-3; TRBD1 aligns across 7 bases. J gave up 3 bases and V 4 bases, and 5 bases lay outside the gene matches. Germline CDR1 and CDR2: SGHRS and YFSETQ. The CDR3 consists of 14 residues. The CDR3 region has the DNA TGCGCCAGCAGCATCGGGACAGAGACAGATACGCAGTATTTT. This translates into CASSIGTETDTQYF.

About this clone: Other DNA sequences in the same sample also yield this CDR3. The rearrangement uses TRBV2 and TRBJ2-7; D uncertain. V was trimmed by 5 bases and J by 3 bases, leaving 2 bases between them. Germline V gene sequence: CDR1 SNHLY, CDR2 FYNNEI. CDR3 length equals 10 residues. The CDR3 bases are TGTGCCAGCAGTCTCTACGAGCAGTACTTC. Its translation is CASSLYEQYF.

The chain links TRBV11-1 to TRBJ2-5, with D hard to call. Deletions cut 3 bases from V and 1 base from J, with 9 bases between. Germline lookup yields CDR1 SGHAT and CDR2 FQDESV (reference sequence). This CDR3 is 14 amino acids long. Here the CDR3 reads CASSFQNFQETQYF. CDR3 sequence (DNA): TGTGCCAGCAGCTTCCAGAATTTCCAAGAGACCCAGTACTTC.

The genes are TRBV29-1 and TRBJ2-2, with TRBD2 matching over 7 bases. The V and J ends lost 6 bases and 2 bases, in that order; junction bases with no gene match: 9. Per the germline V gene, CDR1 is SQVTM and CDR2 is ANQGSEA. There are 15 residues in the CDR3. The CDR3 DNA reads TGCAGCGTGGAATCTAGCGGAATCAACACCGGGGAGCTGTTTTTT. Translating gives CSVESSGINTGELFF.

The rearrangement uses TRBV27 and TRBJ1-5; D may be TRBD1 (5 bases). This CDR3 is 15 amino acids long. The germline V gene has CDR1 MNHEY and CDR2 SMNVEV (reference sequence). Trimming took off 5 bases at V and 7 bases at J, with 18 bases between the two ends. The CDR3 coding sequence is TGTGCCAGCAGTCCCGGTCCCGCAGGGATGCAGCCCCAGCATTTT. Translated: CASSPGPAGMQPQHF.

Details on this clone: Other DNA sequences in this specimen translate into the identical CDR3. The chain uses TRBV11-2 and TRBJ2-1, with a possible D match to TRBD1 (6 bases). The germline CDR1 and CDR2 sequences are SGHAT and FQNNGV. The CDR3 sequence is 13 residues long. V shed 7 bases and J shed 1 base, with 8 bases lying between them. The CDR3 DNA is TGTGCCAGCATGAGGGGGTCCTACAATGAGCAGTTCTTC. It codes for CASMRGSYNEQFF.

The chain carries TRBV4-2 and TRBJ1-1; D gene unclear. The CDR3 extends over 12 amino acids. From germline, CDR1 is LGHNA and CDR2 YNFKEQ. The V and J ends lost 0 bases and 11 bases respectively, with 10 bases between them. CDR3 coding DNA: TGTGCCAGCAGCCAAGATCTCCGGCGGGCTTTCTTT. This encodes CASSQDLRRAFF.

The CDR3 is CASSRTGGNYGYTF. DNA of the CDR3: TGTGCCAGCAGCAGGACAGGGGGCAACTATGGCTACACCTTC. This chain uses TRBV11-2 with TRBJ1-2, with 11 bases lining up with TRBD1. The CDR3 sequence is 14 residues long. Germline loops: CDR1 SGHAT, CDR2 FQNNGV. Unmatched junction bases numbered 1, after V lost 5 bases and J lost 2 bases.

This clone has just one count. CDR3 protein: CASSSRLNKDTSTDTQYF. CDR3 DNA sequence: TGTGCCAGCAGCTCCCGGCTCAATAAAGACACTAGCACAGATACGCAGTATTTT. The chain carries TRBV11-3 and TRBJ2-3; D unresolved. Germline lookup yields CDR1 SGHNT and CDR2 YENEEA. The CDR3 has 18 amino acids. The ends were cut back, 4 bases at V and 0 bases at J, with 20 bases in the middle.

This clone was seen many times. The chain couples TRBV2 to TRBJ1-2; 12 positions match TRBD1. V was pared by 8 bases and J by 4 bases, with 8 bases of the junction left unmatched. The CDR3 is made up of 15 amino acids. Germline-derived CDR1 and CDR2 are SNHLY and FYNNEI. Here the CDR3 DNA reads TGTGCCAGCTGGCGACCGGGACAGGGGGCCTATGGCTACACCTTC. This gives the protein CASWRPGQGAYGYTF. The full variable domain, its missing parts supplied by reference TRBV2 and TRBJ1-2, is EPEVTQTPSHQVTQMGQEVILRCVPISNHLYFYWYRQILGQKVEFLVSFYNNEISEKSEIFDDQFSVERPDGSNFTLKIRSTKLEDSAMYFCASWRPGQGAYGYTFGSGTRLTVV.

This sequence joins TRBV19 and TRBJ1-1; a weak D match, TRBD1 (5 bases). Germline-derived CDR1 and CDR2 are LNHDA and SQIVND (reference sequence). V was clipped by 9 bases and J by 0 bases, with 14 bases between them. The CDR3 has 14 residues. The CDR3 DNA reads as TGTGCCAGCGCCCGTACAGGAATGAACACTGAAGCTTTCTTT. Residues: CASARTGMNTEAFF.

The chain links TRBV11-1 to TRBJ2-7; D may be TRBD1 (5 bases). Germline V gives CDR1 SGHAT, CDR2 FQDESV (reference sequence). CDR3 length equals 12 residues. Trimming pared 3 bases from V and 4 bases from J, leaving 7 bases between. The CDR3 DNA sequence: TGTGCCAGCAGCTTCGACAGATACGAGCAGTACTTC. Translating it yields CASSFDRYEQYF.

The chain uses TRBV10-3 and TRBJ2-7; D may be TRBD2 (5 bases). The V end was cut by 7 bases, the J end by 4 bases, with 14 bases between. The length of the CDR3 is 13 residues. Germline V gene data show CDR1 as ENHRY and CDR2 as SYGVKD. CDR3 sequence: CAIKRGPFYEQYF. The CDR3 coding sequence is TGTGCCATCAAACGGGGTCCATTTTACGAGCAGTACTTC.

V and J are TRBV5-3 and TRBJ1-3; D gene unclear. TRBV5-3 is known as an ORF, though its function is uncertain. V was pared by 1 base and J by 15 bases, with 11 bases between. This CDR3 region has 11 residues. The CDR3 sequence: CARSLHHTGYF. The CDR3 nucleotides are TGTGCCAGAAGCTTGCATCACACGGGATATTTT.

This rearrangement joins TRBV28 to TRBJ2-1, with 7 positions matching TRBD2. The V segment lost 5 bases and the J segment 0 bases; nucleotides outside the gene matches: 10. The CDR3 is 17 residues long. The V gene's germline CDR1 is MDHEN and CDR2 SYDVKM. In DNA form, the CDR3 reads TGTGCCAGCAGTGGGGCTGGGCGGACTAGCTCCTACAATGAGCAGTTCTTC. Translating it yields CASSGAGRTSSYNEQFF.

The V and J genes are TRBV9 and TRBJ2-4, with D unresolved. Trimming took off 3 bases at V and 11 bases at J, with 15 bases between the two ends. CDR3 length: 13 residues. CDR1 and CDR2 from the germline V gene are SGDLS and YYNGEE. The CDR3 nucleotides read TGTGCCAGCAGCGCCCCCGGGTCAGAGTTTCAGTACTTC. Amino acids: CASSAPGSEFQYF.

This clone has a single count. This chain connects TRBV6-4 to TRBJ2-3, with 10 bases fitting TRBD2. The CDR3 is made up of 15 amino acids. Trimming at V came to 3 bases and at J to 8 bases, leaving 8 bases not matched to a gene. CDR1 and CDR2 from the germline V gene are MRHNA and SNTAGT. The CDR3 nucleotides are TGTGCCAGCAGTGAAACTAGCGGGACGGGGGCTACGCAGTATTTT. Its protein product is CASSETSGTGATQYF.

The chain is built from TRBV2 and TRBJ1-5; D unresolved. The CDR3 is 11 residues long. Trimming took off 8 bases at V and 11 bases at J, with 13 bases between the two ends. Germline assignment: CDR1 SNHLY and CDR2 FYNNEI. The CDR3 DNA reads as TGTGCCAGCTCTCTACTGACATCCCAGCATTTT. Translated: CASSLLTSQHF. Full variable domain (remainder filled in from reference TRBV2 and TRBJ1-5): EPEVTQTPSHQVTQMGQEVILRCVPISNHLYFYWYRQILGQKVEFLVSFYNNEISEKSEIFDDQFSVERPDGSNFTLKIRSTKLEDSAMYFCASSLLTSQHFGDGTRLSIL.

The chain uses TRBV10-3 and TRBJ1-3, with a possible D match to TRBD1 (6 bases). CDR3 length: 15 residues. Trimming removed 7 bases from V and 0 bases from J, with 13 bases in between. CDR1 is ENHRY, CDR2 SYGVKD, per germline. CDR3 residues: CAITQGMSSGNTIYF. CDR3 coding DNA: TGTGCCATCACGCAGGGGATGAGCTCTGGAAACACCATATATTTT.

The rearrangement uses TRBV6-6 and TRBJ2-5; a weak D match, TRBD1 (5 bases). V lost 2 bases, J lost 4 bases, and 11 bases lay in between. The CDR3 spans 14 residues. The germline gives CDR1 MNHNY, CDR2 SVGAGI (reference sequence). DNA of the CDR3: TGTGCCAGCAGTTACGTAGGGGCCCCAGAGACCCAGTACTTC. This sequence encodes CASSYVGAPETQYF.

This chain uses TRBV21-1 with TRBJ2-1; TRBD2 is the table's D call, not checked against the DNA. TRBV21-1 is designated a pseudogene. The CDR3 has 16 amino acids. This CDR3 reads CASSKNRRKRADEQFF. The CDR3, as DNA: TGTGCCAGCAGCAAAAATCGTCGCAAGAGGGCCGATGAGCAGTTCTTC.

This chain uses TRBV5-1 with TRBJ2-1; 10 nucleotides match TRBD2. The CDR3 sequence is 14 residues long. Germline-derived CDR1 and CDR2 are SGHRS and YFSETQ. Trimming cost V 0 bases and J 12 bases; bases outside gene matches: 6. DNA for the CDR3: TGCGCCAGCAGCTTGGCACTTTCTAGCGGGGGGCAGTTCTTC. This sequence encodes CASSLALSSGGQFF.

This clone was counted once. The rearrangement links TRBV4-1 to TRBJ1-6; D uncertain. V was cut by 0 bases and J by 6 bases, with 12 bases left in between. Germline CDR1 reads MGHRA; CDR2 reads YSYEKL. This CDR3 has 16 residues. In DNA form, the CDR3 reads TGCGCCAGCAGCCAAGAAAACGGAGGATTTAATTCACCCCTCCACTTT. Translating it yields CASSQENGGFNSPLHF.

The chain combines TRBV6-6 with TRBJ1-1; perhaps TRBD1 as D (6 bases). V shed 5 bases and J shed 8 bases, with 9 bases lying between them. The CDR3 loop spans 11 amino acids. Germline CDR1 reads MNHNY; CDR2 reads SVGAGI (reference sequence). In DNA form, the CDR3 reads TGTGCCAGCAGTGCCGACAGGGAAGCTTTCTTT. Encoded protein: CASSADREAFF.

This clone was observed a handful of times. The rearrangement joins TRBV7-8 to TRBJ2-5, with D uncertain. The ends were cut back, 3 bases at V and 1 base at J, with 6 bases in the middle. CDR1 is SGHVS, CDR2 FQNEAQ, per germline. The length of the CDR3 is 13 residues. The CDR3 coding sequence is TGTGCCAGCAGCTTTGGCTTCCAAGAGACCCAGTACTTC. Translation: CASSFGFQETQYF.

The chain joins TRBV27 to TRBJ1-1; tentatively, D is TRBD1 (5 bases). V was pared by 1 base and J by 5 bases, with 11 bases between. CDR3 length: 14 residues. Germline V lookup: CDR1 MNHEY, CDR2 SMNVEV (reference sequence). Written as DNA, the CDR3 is TGTGCCAGCAGTTTATTGGGGGGAGGGACTGAAGCTTTCTTT. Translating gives CASSLLGGGTEAFF.

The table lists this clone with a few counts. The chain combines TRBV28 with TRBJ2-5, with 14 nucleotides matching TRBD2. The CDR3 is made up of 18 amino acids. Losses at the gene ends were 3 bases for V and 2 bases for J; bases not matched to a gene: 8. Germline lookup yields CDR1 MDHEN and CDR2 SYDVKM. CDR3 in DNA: TGTGCCAGCAGTTTGACTAGCGGGAGGGGAGCAAAGCAAGAGACCCAGTACTTC. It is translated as CASSLTSGRGAKQETQYF.